This T cell receptor beta chain was identified in a study of blood T cell repertoires in COVID-19. In the original workflow: By means of reference gene primer amplification, nucleated cell counts were estimated. Measured with immunoSEQ multiplex PCR; TCRdb has only the in-frame clones, and not every one. V, J and clone size are those of that table, while D and trimming were read from the DNA. Counted here are some 320,000 clones, about nine tenths occurring once; the ten biggest clones make up about 5.2%. Recovered status in Cohort 3 required two negative PCRs, clearance, or symptom resolution. The CDR3 covers 18 residues. Per the germline V gene, CDR1 is SSHAT and CDR2 is FNYEAQ (reference sequence). Concerning this clone itself: Its ends do not fully match the called genes, so a read error is possible.

The receptor comes from a man in his sixties who had recovered from COVID-19. The J gene is TRBJ2-4, the V gene TRBV7-7; 7 bases match TRBD1. The sequencing input was PBMCs or T cells enriched from blood (not recorded which). The chain's CDR3 is CASSLVPGTVVAKNIQYF. CDR3 bases: TGTGCTAGCAGCTTAGTTCCCGGGACAGTGGTAGCCAAAAACATTCAGTACTTC. Supplemented by reference TRBV7-7 and TRBJ2-4, the full variable domain reads GAGVSQSPRYKVTKRGQDVTLRCDPISSHATLYWYQQALGQGPEFLTYFNYEAQPDKSGLPSDRFSAERPEGSISTLTIQRTEQRDSAMYRCASSLVPGTVVAKNIQYFGAGTRLSVL.